This is a list of T cell receptor beta chains from one sample in a study of T cell repertoires in cytomegalovirus infection. TCRdb analysed the reads with MiXCR anew, one entry per CDR3 protein. This repertoire shows a few hundred thousand distinct CDR3 sequences, around 15% found once; its top ten account for roughly half. The sample was CD8+ T cells from PBMCs. Receptor source: a human donor in good health (CMV status not recorded). Some clones in this sample may be carry-over from other donors' samples. Each CDR3 is given with its conserved first and last residue. The D gene is left open where the match is weak. The size of a clone is reported for some rows only, either as once, few or many, or as a class for expanded clones.

J | V | size | length | D | DNA | CDR3
TRBJ1-1 | TRBV20-1 | few | 14 | TRBD1 | TGCAGTGCCCGGGACAGGGGGTTGCTCACTGAAGCTTTCTTT | CSARDRGLLTEAFF
TRBJ1-2 | TRBV7-9 | once | 13 | - | TGTGCCAGCAGCCCAGCCTTTAACTATGGCTACACCTTC | CASSPAFNYGYTF
TRBJ1-2 | TRBV27 | - | 13 | TRBD1 | TGTGCCAGCAGTTTTACCAGGGGGGATGGCTACACCTTC | CASSFTRGDGYTF
TRBJ2-1 | TRBV5-6 | few | 13 | - | TGTGCCAGCAGCTTGTGGACAGTCAATGAGCAGTTCTTC | CASSLWTVNEQFF
TRBJ1-1 | TRBV7-8 | - | 15 | - | TGTGCCAGCAGCCTACCGGAGGGGCGGTACACTGAAGCTTTCTTT | CASSLPEGRYTEAFF
TRBJ2-1 | TRBV3-1 | - | 17 | - | TGTGCCAGCAGCCAAGACGGTCTAGCGAAATCCTACAATGAGCAGTTCTTC | CASSQDGLAKSYNEQFF
TRBJ2-2 | TRBV11-2 | few | 16 | TRBD1 | TGTGCCAGCAGCCCCGGGACAGGGTTTAACACCGGGGAGCTGTTTTTT | CASSPGTGFNTGELFF
TRBJ2-1 | TRBV29-1 | - | 12 | TRBD1 | TGCAGCGTTCGGACAGGGGTGAATGAGCAGTTCTTC | CSVRTGVNEQFF
TRBJ1-1 | TRBV10-3 | many | 13 | - | TGTGCCATCTCTGGGGGGCTTAGCACTGAAGCTTTCTTT | CAISGGLSTEAFF
TRBJ2-1 | TRBV11-1 | many | 15 | TRBD1 | TGTGCCAGCAGCTTCGGGACAGGGGGATTCGATGAGCAGTTCTTC | CASSFGTGGFDEQFF
TRBJ1-1 | TRBV13 | - | 14 | - | TGTGCCAGCAGCTCGTATACCATACTCACTGAAGCTTTCTTT | CASSSYTILTEAFF
TRBJ2-6 | TRBV7-6 | few | 14 | - | TGTGCCAGCAGGGGGAATTCCGGGGCCAACGTCCTGACTTTC | CASRGNSGANVLTF
TRBJ1-1 | TRBV7-8 | few | 15 | - | TGTGCCAGCAGCCCGGGGAACAGGAGGAACACTGAAGCTTTCTTT | CASSPGNRRNTEAFF
TRBJ1-1 | TRBV29-1 | many | 13 | - | TGCAGCGCCGTCCGGGACGGAAACACTGAAGCTTTCTTT | CSAVRDGNTEAFF
TRBJ2-7 | TRBV7-9 | few | 15 | TRBD2 | TGTGCCAGCAGCGATCTAGCGGGGGGTTCCTACGAGCAGTACTTC | CASSDLAGGSYEQYF
TRBJ2-5 | TRBV7-8 | - | 17 | TRBD2 | TGTGCCAGCAGCTTAGGTTTATTAGCGGGGGGGCCCGAGACCCAGTACTTC | CASSLGLLAGGPETQYF
TRBJ2-7 | TRBV28 | few | 15 | - | TGTGCCAGCAGTTTAGGGGAGACTCTTTACTACGAGCAGTACTTC | CASSLGETLYYEQYF
TRBJ1-1 | TRBV10-3 | many | 14 | - | TGTGCCATCAGGAGAACGGGACAGAACACTGAAGCTTTCTTT | CAIRRTGQNTEAFF
TRBJ2-5 | TRBV15 | - | 24 | TRBD2 | TGTGCCACCAGCAGAGATTTGACGGTCACAGGAGAGATGGCTGCTAGCGGGGGAAAAGAGACCCAGTACTTC | CATSRDLTVTGEMAASGGKETQYF
TRBJ2-7 | TRBV19 | - | 14 | TRBD2 | TGTGCCAGTAGTATCGGAGGGACTACCTACGAGCAGTACTTC | CASSIGGTTYEQYF
TRBJ1-2 | TRBV7-9 | - | 14 | - | TGTGCCAGCAGCTTACGGGCAGACGCCTATGGCTACACCTTC | CASSLRADAYGYTF
TRBJ2-1 | TRBV24-1 | - | 13 | - | TGTGCCACCAGACTGCAGGACAATCCTAAGCAGTTCTTC | CATRLQDNPKQFF
TRBJ1-2 | TRBV12-3/TRBV12-4 | many | 14 | - | TGTGCCAGCAGTCTCGGGGGTCCGGGAGATGGCTACACCTTC | CASSLGGPGDGYTF
TRBJ1-2 | TRBV28 | few | 16 | - | TGTGCCAGCAGTCCACTCCCCGGCCTGGGGGGGTATGGCTACACCTTC | CASSPLPGLGGYGYTF
TRBJ1-5 | TRBV7-9 | - | 14 | TRBD1 | TGTGCCGTCTCCGACAGGGCCAGCAATCAGCCCCAGCATTTT | CAVSDRASNQPQHF
TRBJ2-1 | TRBV20-1 | - | 17 | TRBD2 | TGCAGTGCTTTAGTACTAGCGGCGTTAAGCTCCTACAATGAGCAGTTCTTC | CSALVLAALSSYNEQFF
TRBJ2-5 | TRBV28 | few | 11 | - | TGTGCCAGCAGATCTAAGGGGACCCAGTACTTC | CASRSKGTQYF
TRBJ2-1 | TRBV12-3/TRBV12-4 | many | 17 | TRBD2 | TGTGCCAGCGGGGGATTAGCGGGGCCGAGCTCCTACAATGAGCAGTTCTTC | CASGGLAGPSSYNEQFF
TRBJ2-7 | TRBV7-2 | - | 17 | TRBD1 | TGTGCCAGCAGCTATCGCCCTGGACAGGAACGCTCCTACGAGCAGTACTTC | CASSYRPGQERSYEQYF
TRBJ1-1 | TRBV14 | many | 13 | - | TGTGCCAGCAGCCAGCTACGAAACACTGAAGCTTTCTTT | CASSQLRNTEAFF
TRBJ2-5 | TRBV20-1 | - | 14 | - | TGCAGTGCTAGAGATCTAGGCAGCACAGAGACCCAGTACTTC | CSARDLGSTETQYF
TRBJ2-1 | TRBV10-3 | many | 13 | - | TGTGCCATCAGTGAGTCGGAGGATGATGAGCAGTTCTTC | CAISESEDDEQFF
TRBJ2-3 | TRBV11-2 | few | 14 | - | TGTGCCAGCAGCCTAGGTGCGTCCACAGATACGCAGTATTTT | CASSLGASTDTQYF
TRBJ1-1 | TRBV19 | many | 14 | - | TGTGCCAGTAGTATCAATGAGGGGAACACTGAAGCTTTCTTT | CASSINEGNTEAFF
TRBJ2-6 | TRBV19 | - | 15 | - | TGTGCCAGTAAAACATCGGGAGATGGGGCCAACGTCCTGACTTTC | CASKTSGDGANVLTF
TRBJ1-1 | TRBV14 | many | 16 | - | TGTGCCAGCAGCCAAAATGGTCGGAGAATGAACACTGAAGCTTTCTTT | CASSQNGRRMNTEAFF
TRBJ1-1 | TRBV19 | few | 15 | TRBD1 | TGTGCCAGTAGTCCGGGACAGCCTATGAACACTGAAGCTTTCTTT | CASSPGQPMNTEAFF
TRBJ2-2 | TRBV5-1 | few | 16 | TRBD1 | TGCGCCAGCAGCCGGAGAGGGACAGAAAACACCGGGGAGCTGTTTTTT | CASSRRGTENTGELFF
TRBJ2-2 | TRBV19 | once | 13 | - | TGTGCCACCTTGGGAACGAACACCGGGGAGCTGTTTTTT | CATLGTNTGELFF
TRBJ2-7 | TRBV28 | many | 15 | TRBD1 | TGTGCCAGCAGTTTAGCTTGGGACAGCGACTACGAGCAGTACTTC | CASSLAWDSDYEQYF